The clone carrying this TCR beta chain was observed a few times. Antigen specificity is unknown. This specimen includes other DNA sequences encoding the same CDR3. All of the isolated RNA was reverse transcribed, so expressed TCRB transcripts were sequenced. Method: immunoSEQ multiplex PCR; TCRdb's copy keeps in-frame clones and lacks some. This table has about 290,000 clones, roughly 8% appearing once. It was via CD45RO/CCR7/CD25/CD127/CD95/CD27 that CD4+ naive, central memory, regulatory and stem cell-like memory cells were sorted. The source of the sample is a study of beta chain features in type 1 diabetes. Study summary: In all, approximately 110 million sorted cells from all samples were analyzed. General study results and limits: Cells with high TCR expression could be over-represented when cDNA is sequenced.

The sequencing input was central memory CD4+ T cells from blood. The TCR sequence derives from a young woman in good health.

The CDR3 protein is CAWSVRDAGELFF. The CDR3 DNA sequence: TGTGCCTGGAGTGTACGGGATGCCGGGGAGCTGTTTTTT. The chain joins TRBV30 to TRBJ2-2, with D tentatively TRBD2 (5 bases). The germline CDR1 and CDR2 sequences are GTSNPN and SVGIG (reference sequence). This CDR3 comprises 13 residues. V was trimmed by 0 bases and J by 6 bases, leaving 8 bases between them.